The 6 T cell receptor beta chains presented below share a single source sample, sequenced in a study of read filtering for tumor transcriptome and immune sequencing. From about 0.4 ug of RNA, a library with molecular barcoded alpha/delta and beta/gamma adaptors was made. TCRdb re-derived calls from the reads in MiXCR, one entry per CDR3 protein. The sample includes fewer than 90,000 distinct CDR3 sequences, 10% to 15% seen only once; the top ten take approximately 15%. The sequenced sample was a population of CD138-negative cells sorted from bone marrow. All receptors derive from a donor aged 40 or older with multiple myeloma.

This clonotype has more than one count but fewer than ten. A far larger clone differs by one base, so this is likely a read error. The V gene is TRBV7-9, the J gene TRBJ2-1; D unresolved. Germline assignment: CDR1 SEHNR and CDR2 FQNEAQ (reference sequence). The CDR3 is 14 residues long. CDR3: CASSFDGSYSEQFF. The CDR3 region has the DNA TGTGCCAGCAGCTTTGACGGTTCCTACAGTGAGCAGTTCTTC.

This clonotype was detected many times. The CDR3 sequence: CSARATGKPYEQYF. CDR3 sequence (DNA): TGCAGTGCTAGAGCGACAGGGAAGCCCTACGAGCAGTACTTC. The chain links TRBV20-1 to TRBJ2-7, with 7 bases lining up with TRBD1. The CDR3 covers 14 residues. V shed 1 base and J 2 bases; nucleotides not matched to a gene: 5. Germline CDR1 and CDR2: DFQATT and SNEGSKA (reference sequence).

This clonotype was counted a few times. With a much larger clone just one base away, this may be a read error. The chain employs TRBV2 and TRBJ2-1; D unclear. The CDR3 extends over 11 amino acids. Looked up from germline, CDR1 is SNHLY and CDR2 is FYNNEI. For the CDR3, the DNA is TGTCCCAGCAGTGGTGAGGCCGAGCAGTTCTTC. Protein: CPSSGEAEQFF.

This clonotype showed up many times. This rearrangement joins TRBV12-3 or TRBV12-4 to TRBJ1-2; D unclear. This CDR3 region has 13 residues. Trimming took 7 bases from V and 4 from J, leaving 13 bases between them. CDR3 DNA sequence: TGTGCCAGCACCTCCACTCGACGCTATGGCTACACCTTC. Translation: CASTSTRRYGYTF.

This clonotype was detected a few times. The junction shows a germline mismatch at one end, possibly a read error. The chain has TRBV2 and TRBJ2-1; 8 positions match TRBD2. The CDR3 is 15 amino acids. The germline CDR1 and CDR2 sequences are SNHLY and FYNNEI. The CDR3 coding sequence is TGTGCCAGCAGTGAAGAGCGGGAGTGGAAAAATGAGCGGTTCTTC. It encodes CASSEEREWKNERFF. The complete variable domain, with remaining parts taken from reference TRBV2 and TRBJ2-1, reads EPEVTQTPSHQVTQMGQEVILRCVPISNHLYFYWYRQILGQKVEFLVSFYNNEISEKSEIFDDQFSVERPDGSNFTLKIRSTKLEDSAMYFCASSEEREWKNERFFGPGTRLTVL.

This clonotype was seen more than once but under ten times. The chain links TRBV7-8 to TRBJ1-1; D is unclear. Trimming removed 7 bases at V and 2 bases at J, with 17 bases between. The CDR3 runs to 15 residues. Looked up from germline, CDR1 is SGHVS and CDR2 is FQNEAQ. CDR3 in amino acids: CASTLTPGGNTEAFF. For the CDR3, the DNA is TGTGCCAGCACCCTCACGCCAGGTGGAAACACTGAAGCTTTCTTT.